The entry that follows covers one T cell receptor beta chain sequence. Its antigen is not identified. Described treatment: around 19 received Ad26.COV2.S at low or high dose, single or two shots; roughly five received placebo; per-sample allocation not given. Following the first vaccine or placebo injection, samples were taken on day 63. These data come from a study of Ad26.COV2.S vaccination and SARS-CoV-2 variants. Study findings and constraints: Responses of spike-specific T cells (both CD8+ and CD4+) reportedly showed substantial breadth after vaccination. Vaccine recipients had higher spike-specific TCR breadth than placebo recipients.

CDR3 length: 13 amino acids. The V end lost 8 bases, the J end lost 5 bases, and 13 bases lay between the germline ends. Germline-derived CDR1 and CDR2 are WSHSY and SAAADI. Repertoires were generated with immunoSEQ multiplex PCR, while TCRdb's copy carries only in-frame clones and drops some. The profile covers more than 400,000 clones, with 92% appearing a single time and under 2% taken by the ten largest. The source material was peripheral blood, sampled in a trial of Ad26.COV2.S vaccine versus placebo. V is TRBV10-2 and J is TRBJ2-4, with D possibly called TRBD1 or TRBD2 (6 bases each). The sequence derives from a person aged 18 to 65 who received the Ad26.COV2.S COVID-19 vaccine or a placebo. The CDR3 DNA reads TGCGCCAGCGAGGGGGGACGGGAAAACATTCAGTACTTC. It translates to CASEGGRENIQYF.